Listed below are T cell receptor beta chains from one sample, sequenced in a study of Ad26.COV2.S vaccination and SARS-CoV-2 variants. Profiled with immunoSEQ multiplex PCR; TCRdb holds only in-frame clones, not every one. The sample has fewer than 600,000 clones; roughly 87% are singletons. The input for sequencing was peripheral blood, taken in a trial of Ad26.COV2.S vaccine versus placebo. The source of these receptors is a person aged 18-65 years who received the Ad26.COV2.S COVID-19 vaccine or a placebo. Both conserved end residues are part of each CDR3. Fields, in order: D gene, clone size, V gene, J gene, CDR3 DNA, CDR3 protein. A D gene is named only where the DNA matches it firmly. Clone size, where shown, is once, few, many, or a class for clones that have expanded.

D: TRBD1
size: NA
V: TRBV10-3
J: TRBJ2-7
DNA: TGTGCCATCAGCAAACAGGGGGGATCCCTCGAGCAGTACTTC
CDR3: CAISKQGGSLEQYF

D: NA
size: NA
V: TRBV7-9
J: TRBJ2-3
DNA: TGTGCCAGCAGCTTAACAGGTGGGACAGATACGCAGTATTTT
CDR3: CASSLTGGTDTQYF

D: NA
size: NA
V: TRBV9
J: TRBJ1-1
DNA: TGTGCCAGCAGCCCTCCGGCGGGGGCGGTCCGTGAAGCTTTCTTT
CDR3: CASSPPAGAVREAFF

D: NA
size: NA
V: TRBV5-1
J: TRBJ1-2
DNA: TGCGCCAGCAGCTTGAATAGGGCTTATGGCTACACCTTC
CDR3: CASSLNRAYGYTF

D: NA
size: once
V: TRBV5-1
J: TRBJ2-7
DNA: TGCGCCAGCAGCTACTCCGGGACACTGAACTACGAGCAGTACTTC
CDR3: CASSYSGTLNYEQYF

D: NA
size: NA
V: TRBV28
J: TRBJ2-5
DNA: TGTGCCGGCAGTTTCCCGCCCCGGAGGCTGGAAGGGACCCAGTACTTC
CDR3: CAGSFPPRRLEGTQYF

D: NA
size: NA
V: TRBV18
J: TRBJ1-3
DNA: TGTGCCAGCTCCCGAAACACCGACGATCGCTCTGGAAACACCATATATTTT
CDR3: CASSRNTDDRSGNTIYF

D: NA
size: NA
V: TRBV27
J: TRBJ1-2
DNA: TGTGCCAGCAAGGGCCCCCTAAACTATGGCTACACCTTC
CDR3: CASKGPLNYGYTF

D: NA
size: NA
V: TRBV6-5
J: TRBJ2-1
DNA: TGTGCCAGCAGTTGGGGGCCCCGTAATAATGAGCAGTTCTTC
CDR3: CASSWGPRNNEQFF

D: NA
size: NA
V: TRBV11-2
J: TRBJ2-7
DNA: TGTGCCAGCAGCTGGGAGGCCACTCAGTACTTC
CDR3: CASSWEATQYF

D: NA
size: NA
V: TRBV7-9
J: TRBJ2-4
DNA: TGTGCCAGCAGCACTGGTTGGGCCAAAAACATTCAGTACTTC
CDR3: CASSTGWAKNIQYF

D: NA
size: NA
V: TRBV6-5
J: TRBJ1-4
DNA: TGTGCCAGCAGTTGGCACAGTTCTAATGAAAAACTGTTTTTT
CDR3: CASSWHSSNEKLFF

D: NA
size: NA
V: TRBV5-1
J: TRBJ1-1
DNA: TGCGCCAGCAGCCGCGGCGACAGTATGAACACTGAAGCTTTCTTT
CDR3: CASSRGDSMNTEAFF

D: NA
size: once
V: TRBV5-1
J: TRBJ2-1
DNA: TGCGCCAGCAGCTTGGCCTGGGGATACAATGAGCAGTTCTTC
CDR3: CASSLAWGYNEQFF

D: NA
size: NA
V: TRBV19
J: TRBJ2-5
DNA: TGTGCCAGTAGTATCGGAGGTACCAAAGAGACCCAGTACTTC
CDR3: CASSIGGTKETQYF

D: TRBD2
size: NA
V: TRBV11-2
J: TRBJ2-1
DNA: TGTGCCAGCAGCTTCCCCGGGAGCGGGAGGCTCGATGAGCAGTTCTTC
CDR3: CASSFPGSGRLDEQFF

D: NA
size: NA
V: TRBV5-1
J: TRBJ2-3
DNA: TGCGCCAGCAGCAGATTAGCGGATTCTAGCACAGATACGCAGTATTTT
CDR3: CASSRLADSSTDTQYF

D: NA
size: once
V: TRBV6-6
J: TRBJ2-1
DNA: TGTGCCAGCAGTTACTACGCCGGGAGTTCATCCAGTGAGCAGTTCTTC
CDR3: CASSYYAGSSSSEQFF

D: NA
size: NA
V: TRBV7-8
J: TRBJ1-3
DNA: TGTGCCAGCAGCTTAGCGGGTCCCCAAAGAAACACCATATATTTT
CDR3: CASSLAGPQRNTIYF

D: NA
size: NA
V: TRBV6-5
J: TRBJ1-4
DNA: TGTGCCAGCCTGAATTGGGCAGATAAAGAAAAACTGTTTTTT
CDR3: CASLNWADKEKLFF

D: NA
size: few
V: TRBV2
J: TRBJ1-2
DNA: TGTGCCAGCAGTGACACAGGGACCTATGGCTACACCTTC
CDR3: CASSDTGTYGYTF

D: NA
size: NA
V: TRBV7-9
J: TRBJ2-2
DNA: TGTGCCAGCAGCTTAAGCCCTGGACGGGCGAACACCGGGGAGCTGTTTTTT
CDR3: CASSLSPGRANTGELFF

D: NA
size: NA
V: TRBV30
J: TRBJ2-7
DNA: TGTGCCTGGAGTGTAAGTGGTAGCGAGCAGTACTTC
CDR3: CAWSVSGSEQYF

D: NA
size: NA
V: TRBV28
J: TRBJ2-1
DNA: TGTGCCAGCAGTTTCGAGACCAATTACAATGAGCAGTTCTTC
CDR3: CASSFETNYNEQFF

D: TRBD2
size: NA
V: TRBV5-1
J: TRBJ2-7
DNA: TGCGCCAGCAGCTTGGGGAGCGGGGGGGCCGACGAGCAGTACTTC
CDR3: CASSLGSGGADEQYF

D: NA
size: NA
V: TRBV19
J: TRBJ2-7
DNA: TGTGCCAGTAGTGACAGGTTCCCCTACGAGCAGTACTTC
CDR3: CASSDRFPYEQYF

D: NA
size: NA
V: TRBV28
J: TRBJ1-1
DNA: TGTGCCAGCGCAGCCCCACAGGGTTCTCGCATCGGGGAAGCTTTCTTT
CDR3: CASAAPQGSRIGEAFF

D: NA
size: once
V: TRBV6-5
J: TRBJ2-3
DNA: TGTGCCAGCAGTTACTCGACGAGGGGCACAGATACGCAGTATTTT
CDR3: CASSYSTRGTDTQYF

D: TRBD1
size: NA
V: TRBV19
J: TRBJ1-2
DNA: TGTGCCAGCCGCGGAGGACAGGGTTATGGCTACACCTTC
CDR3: CASRGGQGYGYTF

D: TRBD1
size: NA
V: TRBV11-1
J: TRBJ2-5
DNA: TGTGCCAGCGGGGACAGGGGACGTCAAGAGACCCAGTACTTC
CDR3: CASGDRGRQETQYF

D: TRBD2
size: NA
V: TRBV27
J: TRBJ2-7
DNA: TGTGCCAGCAGTCCCCGCCCGGGGGGGTCCTACGAGCAGTACTTC
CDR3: CASSPRPGGSYEQYF

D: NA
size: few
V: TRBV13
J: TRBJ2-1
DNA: TGTGCCAGCAGCACAACAGCCTACAATGAGCAGTTCTTC
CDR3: CASSTTAYNEQFF

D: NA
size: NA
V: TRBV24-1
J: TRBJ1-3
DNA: TGTGCCACCAGTGCAGGGCAGGTAGGCTCTGGAAACACCATATATTTT
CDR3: CATSAGQVGSGNTIYF

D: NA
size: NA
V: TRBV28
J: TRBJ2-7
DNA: TGTGCCAGCAGTTTCGCCCACTCCTACGAGCAGTACTTC
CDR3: CASSFAHSYEQYF

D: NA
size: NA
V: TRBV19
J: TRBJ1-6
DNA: TGTGCCAGTAGTATGAGCGGGGTATCACCCCTCCACTTT
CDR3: CASSMSGVSPLHF

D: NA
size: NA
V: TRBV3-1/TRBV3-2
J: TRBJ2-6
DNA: TGTGCCAGCAGCCAAGATATGGGGAGCGTCCTGACTTTC
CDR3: CASSQDMGSVLTF

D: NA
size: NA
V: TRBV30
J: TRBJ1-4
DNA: TGTGCCTGGAGTGTATTGACAGTTAATGAAAAACTGTTTTTT
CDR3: CAWSVLTVNEKLFF

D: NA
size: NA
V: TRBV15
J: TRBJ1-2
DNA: TGTGCCACCAGCAGAGGCACATATGGCTACACCTTC
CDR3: CATSRGTYGYTF

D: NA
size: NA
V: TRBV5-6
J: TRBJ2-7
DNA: TGTGCCAGCAGTTTTGGGTCTGGGATGGGGTACGAGCAGTACTTC
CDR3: CASSFGSGMGYEQYF

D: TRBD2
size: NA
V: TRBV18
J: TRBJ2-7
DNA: TGTGCCAGCTCACCACGGGGGAGGGTCTCCTACGAGCAGTACTTC
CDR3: CASSPRGRVSYEQYF

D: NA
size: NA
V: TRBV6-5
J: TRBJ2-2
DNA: TGTGCCAGCAGTTATACGGGACACACCGGGGAGCTGTTTTTT
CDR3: CASSYTGHTGELFF

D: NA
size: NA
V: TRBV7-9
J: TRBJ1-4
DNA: TGTGCCAGCAGCTTAGGGCCAGCGGATGAAAAACTGTTTTTT
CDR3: CASSLGPADEKLFF

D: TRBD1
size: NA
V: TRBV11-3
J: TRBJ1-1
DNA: TGTGCCAGCAGCGGACAGGGAATCGTACCTGAAGCTTTCTTT
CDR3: CASSGQGIVPEAFF

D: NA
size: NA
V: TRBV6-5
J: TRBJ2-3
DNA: TGTGCCAGCAGTTACTCGGCAGGGAAGAGAACAGATACGCAGTATTTT
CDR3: CASSYSAGKRTDTQYF

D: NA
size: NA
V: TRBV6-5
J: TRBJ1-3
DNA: TGTGCCAGCAGAGACCCAGGAAGGAACACCATATATTTT
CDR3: CASRDPGRNTIYF

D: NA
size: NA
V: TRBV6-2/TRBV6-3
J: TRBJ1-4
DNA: TGTGCCAGCAGTTACCCACTAAAATCGGGAAAAAATGAAAAACTGTTTTTT
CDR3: CASSYPLKSGKNEKLFF

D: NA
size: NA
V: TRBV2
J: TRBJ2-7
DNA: TGTGCCAGCAGTGACAGGTCCGAGCAGTACTTC
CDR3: CASSDRSEQYF

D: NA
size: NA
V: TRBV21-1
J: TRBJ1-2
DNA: TGTGCCAGCACCAGAAATTGGACGGGGGGGTTCTATGGCTACACCTTC
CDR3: CASTRNWTGGFYGYTF

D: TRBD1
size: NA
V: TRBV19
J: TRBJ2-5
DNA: TGTGCCAGTAGTACCCTGACAGGGGAGACCCAGTACTTC
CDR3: CASSTLTGETQYF

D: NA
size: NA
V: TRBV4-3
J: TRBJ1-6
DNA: TGCGCCAGCAGCCAAGATGAGGAGCGGACTCATCCAAATTCACCCCTCCACTTT
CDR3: CASSQDEERTHPNSPLHF

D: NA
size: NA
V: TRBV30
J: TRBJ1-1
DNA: TGTGCCTGGAGTGACGGGACAAATGGAGACACTGAAGCTTTCTTT
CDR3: CAWSDGTNGDTEAFF

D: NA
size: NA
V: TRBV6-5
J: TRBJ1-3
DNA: TGTGCCAGCAGGAGTTGGGTCGAGGATAACACCATATATTTT
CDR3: CASRSWVEDNTIYF

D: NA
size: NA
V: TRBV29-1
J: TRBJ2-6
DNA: TGCAGCGTTGATCGGCCTCACTCTGGGGCCAACGTCCTGACTTTC
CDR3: CSVDRPHSGANVLTF

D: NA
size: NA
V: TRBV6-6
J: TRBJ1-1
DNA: TGTGCCAGCAGTTACTCGAAGTGGGGAGGGACTGAAGCTTTCTTT
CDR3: CASSYSKWGGTEAFF

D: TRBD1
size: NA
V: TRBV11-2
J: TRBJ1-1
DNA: TGTGCCAGCAGCCTAGGACAGGGAATGAACACTGAAGCTTTCTTT
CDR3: CASSLGQGMNTEAFF

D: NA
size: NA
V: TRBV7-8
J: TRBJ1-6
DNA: TGTGCCAGCAGCTTATTGGCGGAACCCCTCCACTTT
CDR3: CASSLLAEPLHF

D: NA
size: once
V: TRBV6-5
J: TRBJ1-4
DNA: TGTGCCAGCAGTTTCCGACCGGGGAGCCGGAATGAAAAACTGTTTTTT
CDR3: CASSFRPGSRNEKLFF

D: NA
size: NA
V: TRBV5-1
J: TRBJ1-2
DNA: TGCGCCAGCAGCCTAGGGGACAACCTGGGATTTGGCTACACCTTC
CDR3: CASSLGDNLGFGYTF

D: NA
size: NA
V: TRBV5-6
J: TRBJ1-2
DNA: TGTGCCAGCAGCCTATCCCACAGGGAAACGATCTTTTACACCTTC
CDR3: CASSLSHRETIFYTF

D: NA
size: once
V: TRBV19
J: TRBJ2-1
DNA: TGTGCCAGTAGCCGGAGCAAGGACTCGAGTTGGGATGAGCAGTTCTTC
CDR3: CASSRSKDSSWDEQFF